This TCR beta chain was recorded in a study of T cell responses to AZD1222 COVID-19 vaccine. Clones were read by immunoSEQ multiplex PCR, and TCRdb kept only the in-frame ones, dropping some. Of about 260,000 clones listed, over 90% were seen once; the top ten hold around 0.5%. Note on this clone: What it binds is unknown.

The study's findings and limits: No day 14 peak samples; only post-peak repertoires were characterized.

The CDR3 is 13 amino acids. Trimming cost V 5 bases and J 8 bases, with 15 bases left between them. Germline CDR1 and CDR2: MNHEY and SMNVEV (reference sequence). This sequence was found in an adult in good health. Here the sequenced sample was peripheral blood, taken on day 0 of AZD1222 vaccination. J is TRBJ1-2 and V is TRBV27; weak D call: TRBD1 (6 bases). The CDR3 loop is CASSTVTRGGYTF. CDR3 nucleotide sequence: TGTGCCAGCAGTACAGTCACCAGGGGCGGCTACACCTTC.